This paragraph reports one T cell receptor beta chain. Its antigen is unknown. The CDR3 extends over 14 amino acids. Trimming cost V 4 bases and J 4 bases, with 14 bases left between them. CDR1 and CDR2 (germline): MNHEY, SVGAGI. The PCR contained 60 Vbeta and 13 Jbeta primers. The method was immunoSEQ multiplex PCR; TCRdb's version includes in-frame clones alone and lacks a portion of them. The sample carries 90,000 to 150,000 clones, approximately 80% recorded once. The data belong to a study of cytomegalovirus exposure and HLA in healthy donors. Findings and limits, study-wide: In an earlier analysis, most TCR beta V segments were productive about 87% or about 30% of the time.

The TCR originated in a female donor in good health and CMV-seronegative. The sample consisted of PBMCs. The chain couples TRBV6-5 to TRBJ2-7, with D maybe TRBD1 (6 bases). Here the CDR3 DNA reads TGTGCCAGCAGTTTCCGGGACATGAAGTACGAGCAGTACTTC. It codes for CASSFRDMKYEQYF.